The present T cell receptor (beta chain) was sequenced within a study of blood T cells in healthy people across ages. Broader study findings: Nothing was known about donor CMV status, and this possibly confounded expanded clonotype changes.

The CDR3 is 16 amino acids. Germline lookup yields CDR1 SEHNR and CDR2 FQNEAQ (reference sequence). V was clipped by 3 bases and J by 6 bases, with 18 bases between them. Through a sample-barcoded 5' primer and a J-beta primer mix, a second PCR was run for 7 to 11 cycles. Through a template-switch adaptor with 12 random nucleotides, each cDNA molecule received a tag. TCRdb re-called the 5' RACE reads through MiXCR, storing one row per CDR3 protein. The sample has 650,000 to 800,000 distinct CDR3 sequences, 40% to 50% seen once. PBMCs were isolated at a quantity of at least 6 million per sample. With regard to this clonotype: Its matching antigen is unknown.

The chain has TRBV7-9 and TRBJ2-1; no clear D gene. The sequencing sample was made of blood. This sequence was found in a man aged 55 to 70 in good health. The CDR3 DNA reads TGTGCCAGCAGCTTTTGGAACGTACTTACACGCAATGAGCAGTTCTTC. Its translation: CASSFWNVLTRNEQFF. The full variable domain, completed using reference TRBV7-9 and TRBJ2-1, is DTGVSQNPRHKITKRGQNVTFRCDPISEHNRLYWYRQTLGQGPEFLTYFQNEAQLEKSRLLSDRFSAERPKGSFSTLEIQRTEQGDSAMYLCASSFWNVLTRNEQFFGPGTRLTVL.